By sample share, the clone carrying this T cell receptor beta chain is medium-sized. The antigen remains unidentified. The data originate from a study of high-grade serous ovarian cancer treatment subgroups. Study overall: On average, approximately 15,000 reads and several thousand unique TCR beta rearrangements were obtained per sample.

Tumor tissue was taken before any definitive surgery or chemotherapy was given. Generated by immunoSEQ multiplex PCR, the TCRdb table keeps only in-frame clones and is missing some. The sample includes about 7,800 clones, about three fifths seen only once; the top ten take 5% to 6.5%. Points from the study as a whole: The analyses considered CDR3 and ignored CDR1 and CDR2. Repertoire similarity ranged about 0.11 to 0.79 between tumors of one patient.

The CDR3 covers 13 residues. Germline V gene lookup returns CDR1 PRHDT and CDR2 FYEKMQ (reference sequence). V was pared by 3 bases and J by 8 bases, with 13 bases between. The TCR comes from a human donor with high-grade serous ovarian cancer. Material for sequencing was tumor tissue. V usage is TRBV13 and J usage is TRBJ1-2; weak D call: TRBD1 (5 bases). CDR3 bases: TGTGCCAGCAGCTTGGTGGGGGTTGGGGGCTACACCTTC. It is translated as CASSLVGVGGYTF.